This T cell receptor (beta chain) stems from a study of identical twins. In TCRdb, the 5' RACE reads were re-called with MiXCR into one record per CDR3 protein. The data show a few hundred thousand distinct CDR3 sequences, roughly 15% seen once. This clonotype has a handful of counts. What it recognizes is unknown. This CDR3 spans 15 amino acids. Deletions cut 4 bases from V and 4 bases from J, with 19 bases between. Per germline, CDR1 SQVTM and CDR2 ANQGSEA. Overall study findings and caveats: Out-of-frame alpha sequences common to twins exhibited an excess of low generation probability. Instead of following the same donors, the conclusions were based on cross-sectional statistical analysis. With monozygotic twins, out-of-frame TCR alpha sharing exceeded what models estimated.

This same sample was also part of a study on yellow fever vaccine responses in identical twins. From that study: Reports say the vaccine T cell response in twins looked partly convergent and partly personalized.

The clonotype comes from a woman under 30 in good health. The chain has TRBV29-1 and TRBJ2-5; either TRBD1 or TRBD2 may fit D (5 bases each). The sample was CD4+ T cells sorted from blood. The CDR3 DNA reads TGCAGCGTTGTTAAGGGACCGACATTCGGAGAGACCCAGTACTTC. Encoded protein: CSVVKGPTFGETQYF.